A selection of T cell receptor beta chains follows, all from one sample in a study of T-cell reconstitution after alpha-beta-depleted transplantation in children. TCRdb ran MiXCR on the PCR reads and lists one entry per CDR3 protein. The sample shows 210,000 or so distinct CDR3 sequences, roughly a tenth of them seen only once. The sample in question was PBMCs, obtained before TCRalphabeta/CD19-depleted stem cell transplant. The receptors were gathered from a child under two years old with acute myeloid leukemia, due to receive a stem cell transplant. CDR3s include the opening cysteine and the closing phenylalanine or tryptophan. A D gene is named only where the DNA matches it firmly. Clone size is shown for a subset of rows, as once, few, many or a class of expanded clone.

cdr3_nt	cdr3_aa	clone_size	j_call	v_call	d_call
TGTGCCAGCTCACACAACACTGAAGCTTTCTTT	CASSHNTEAFF	many	TRBJ1-1	TRBV18	-
TGTGCCAGCAGCTTAAACAGACAGGGGTCTAGCAATCAGCCCCAGCATTTT	CASSLNRQGSSNQPQHF	many	TRBJ1-5	TRBV7-8	TRBD1
TGTGCCAGCAGTTTAAGGTCTTTGCGGGGGGGCCACCGAGCTAGCACAGATACGCAGTATTTT	CASSLRSLRGGHRASTDTQYF	many	TRBJ2-3	TRBV12-3/TRBV12-4	TRBD2
TGCGCCAGCAGCTCCGGACTAGCGGGTCACAATGAGCAGTTCTTC	CASSSGLAGHNEQFF	-	TRBJ2-1	TRBV5-1	TRBD2
TGCAGTGCTAGGGGCATTCTAGAGACCCAGTACTTC	CSARGILETQYF	few	TRBJ2-5	TRBV20-1	-
TGCAGCGTTCGGGACAGGGGTTTTGACAATGAGCAGTTCTTC	CSVRDRGFDNEQFF	many	TRBJ2-1	TRBV29-1	TRBD1
TGTGCCAGCAGCTCGCCCCTGCATTTCTCTGGGGCCAACGTCCTGACTTTC	CASSSPLHFSGANVLTF	many	TRBJ2-6	TRBV5-6	-
TGCACCAGCAGCTTTACCGGGACAGGGGGCTACGAGCAGTACTTC	CTSSFTGTGGYEQYF	once	TRBJ2-7	TRBV5-1	TRBD1
TGCAGTGCCACGGGACTCCCGAGCTCCTACAATGAGCAGTTCTTC	CSATGLPSSYNEQFF	many	TRBJ2-1	TRBV20-1	-
TGTGCCCTTTCAACAGGGGAACTCTATGGCTACACCTTC	CALSTGELYGYTF	many	TRBJ1-2	TRBV10-3	TRBD1
TGTGCCAGCAGTTTGGTTCCTCGGGACAGGGGTATCTTC	CASSLVPRDRGIF	many	TRBJ2-1	TRBV27	TRBD1
TGTGCCAGCAGTGTCTCCACAGGGCCCCAAGCCTATGGCTACACCTTC	CASSVSTGPQAYGYTF	many	TRBJ1-2	TRBV6-1	-
TGTGCCAGCAGTTTCTCCTTTCCGGGACAAGAGACCCAGTACTTC	CASSFSFPGQETQYF	few	TRBJ2-5	TRBV12-3/TRBV12-4	-